This TCR beta chain comes out of a study of OX40 agonist ivuxolimab in advanced cancers. At the level of the study: Hepatocellular carcinoma, melanoma, renal cell or head and neck cancer was diagnosed in the dose-escalation patients. The study, taken as a whole, reports: CD4+ and CD8+ blood T cells expanded clonally by week 6 at 0.1 to 3.0 mg/kg.

The data were produced by immunoSEQ multiplex PCR, yet TCRdb's version contains in-frame clones alone and is incomplete. Counted here are tens of thousands of clones, under 85% occurring once; the ten biggest clones make up around 0.44%. This CDR3 spans 15 amino acids. Germline CDR1 SNHLY, CDR2 FYNNEI. After removal of 7 bases from V and 5 bases from J, the junction contained 10 bases not matched to a gene. In regard to this clone: What it binds is not known.

This chain connects TRBV2 to TRBJ2-7, with 11 bases that match TRBD2. The sequenced sample was CD4+ or CD8+ T cells sorted from blood, obtained in a trial of the OX40 agonist ivuxolimab. The TCR sequence derives from an adult with an advanced solid tumor such as melanoma, head and neck, liver or kidney cancer. The CDR3 loop is CASKVGLAARHEQYF. CDR3 sequence (DNA): TGTGCCAGCAAGGTGGGACTAGCGGCCCGCCACGAGCAGTACTTC.